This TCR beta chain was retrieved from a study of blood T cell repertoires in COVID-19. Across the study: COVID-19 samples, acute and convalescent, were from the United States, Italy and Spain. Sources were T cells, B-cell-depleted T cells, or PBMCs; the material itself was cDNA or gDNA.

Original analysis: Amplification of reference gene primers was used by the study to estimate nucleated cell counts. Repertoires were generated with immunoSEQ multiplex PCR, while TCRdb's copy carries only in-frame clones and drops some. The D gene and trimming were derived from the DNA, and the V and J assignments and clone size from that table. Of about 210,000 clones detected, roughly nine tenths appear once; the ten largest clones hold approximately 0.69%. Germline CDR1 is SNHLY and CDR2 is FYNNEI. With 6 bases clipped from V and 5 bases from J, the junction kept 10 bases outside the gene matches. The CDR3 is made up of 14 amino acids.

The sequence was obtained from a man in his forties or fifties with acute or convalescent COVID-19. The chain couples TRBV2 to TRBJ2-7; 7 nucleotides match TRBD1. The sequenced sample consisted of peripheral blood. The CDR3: CASRTFGQADEQYF. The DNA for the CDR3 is TGTGCCAGCAGGACCTTTGGACAGGCCGACGAGCAGTACTTC.